A selection of T cell receptor beta chains follows, all from one sample in a study of regulatory dendritic cells for organ transplantation. Produced via immunoSEQ multiplex PCR; TCRdb's table is partial and in-frame only. The sample carries some 29,000 clones, approximately 82% recorded once. Sequenced input: naive CD4+ T cells from blood. These receptors originate from a human donor in good health. Both conserved end residues are part of each CDR3. Rows give clone size only sometimes, using once, few, many, or a class for an expanded clone.

abundance: NA; v_gene: TRBV5-1; CDR3aa: CASSSNVEEQFF
abundance: NA; v_gene: TRBV5-1; CDR3aa: CASSLELAGGYEQYF
abundance: NA; v_gene: TRBV18; CDR3aa: CASSPLGDSNQPQHF
abundance: NA; v_gene: TRBV6-5; CDR3aa: CASSYRGRVKTEAFF
abundance: NA; v_gene: TRBV4-3; CDR3aa: CASSQEHTGDNTEAFF
abundance: NA; v_gene: TRBV6-1; CDR3aa: CASTLGTAFYNEQFF
abundance: few; v_gene: TRBV9; CDR3aa: CASSVGTSGGLEQYF
abundance: NA; v_gene: TRBV9; CDR3aa: CASSPGGGRYNEQFF
abundance: few; v_gene: TRBV20-1; CDR3aa: CSVLGEGIQYF
abundance: NA; v_gene: TRBV7-2; CDR3aa: CASSLAPQPGDTQYF
abundance: once; v_gene: TRBV25-1; CDR3aa: CASSGRSGLAGGTQYF
abundance: NA; v_gene: TRBV19; CDR3aa: CASSMMAGSRSYTF
abundance: once; v_gene: TRBV2; CDR3aa: CASSEETGVLRETQYF
abundance: NA; v_gene: TRBV19; CDR3aa: CASSDRSNEQFF
abundance: NA; v_gene: TRBV7-9; CDR3aa: CASSFPFGGNEKLFF
abundance: few; v_gene: TRBV7-2; CDR3aa: CASSQNNSPLHF
abundance: once; v_gene: TRBV27; CDR3aa: CASSFRDRGHEQYF
abundance: NA; v_gene: TRBV7-9; CDR3aa: CASSLAGTGGVNQPQHF
abundance: few; v_gene: TRBV27; CDR3aa: CASSYPRDRGPSEPQHF
abundance: NA; v_gene: TRBV5-6; CDR3aa: CASSLDLVSYGYTF
abundance: NA; v_gene: TRBV19; CDR3aa: CASTPDSASNQPQHF
abundance: NA; v_gene: TRBV28; CDR3aa: CASSLNHEETQYF
abundance: NA; v_gene: TRBV27; CDR3aa: CASSPGLLNQPQHF
abundance: once; v_gene: TRBV7-9; CDR3aa: CAIREGALETQYF
abundance: few; v_gene: TRBV18; CDR3aa: CASSPTGNTEAFF
abundance: NA; v_gene: TRBV7-9; CDR3aa: CASSLAGAREKLFF
abundance: NA; v_gene: TRBV5-1; CDR3aa: CASSQGLAGITEQFF
abundance: NA; v_gene: TRBV2; CDR3aa: CASKSVSKGVRSEKLFF
abundance: NA; v_gene: TRBV2; CDR3aa: CASRSDRTRRTDTQYF
abundance: NA; v_gene: TRBV7-2; CDR3aa: CASSLGRVMDQPQHF
abundance: NA; v_gene: TRBV9; CDR3aa: CASSVSGGPSGNTIYF
abundance: once; v_gene: TRBV9; CDR3aa: CASSVGTAGETQYF
abundance: few; v_gene: TRBV21-1; CDR3aa: CASRVTGRGGYTF
abundance: once; v_gene: TRBV15; CDR3aa: CATSREKGVGEKLFF
abundance: NA; v_gene: TRBV18; CDR3aa: CASSPARGRRTTEAFF
abundance: NA; v_gene: TRBV27; CDR3aa: CASSWSGVGTEAFF
abundance: NA; v_gene: TRBV4-3; CDR3aa: CASSQEGGFGANVLTF
abundance: NA; v_gene: TRBV7-6; CDR3aa: CASSLGPDYEQYF
abundance: once; v_gene: TRBV11-2; CDR3aa: CASSNQQGSSGANVLTF
abundance: NA; v_gene: TRBV11-2; CDR3aa: CASSLDWADLAKNIQYF
abundance: NA; v_gene: TRBV6-5; CDR3aa: CASRRYRDRGYEQYF